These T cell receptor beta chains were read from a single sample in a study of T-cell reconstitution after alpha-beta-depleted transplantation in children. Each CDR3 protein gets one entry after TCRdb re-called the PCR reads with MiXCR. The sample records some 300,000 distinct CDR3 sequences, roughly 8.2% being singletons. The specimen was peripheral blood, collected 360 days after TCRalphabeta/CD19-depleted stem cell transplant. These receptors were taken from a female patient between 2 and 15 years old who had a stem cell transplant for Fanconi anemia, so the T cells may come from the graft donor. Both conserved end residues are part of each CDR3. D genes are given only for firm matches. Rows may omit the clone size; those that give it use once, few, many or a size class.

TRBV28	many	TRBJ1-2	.	TGTGCCAGCAGAAGGGACGAGACTGATGGCTACACCTTC	CASRRDETDGYTF
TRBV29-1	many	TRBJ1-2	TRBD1	TGCAGCGTTGAGGCAGGGGGCGGGTATGGCTACACCTTC	CSVEAGGGYGYTF
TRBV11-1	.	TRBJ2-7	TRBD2	TGTGCCAGCAGCCCCTGGGGGCTAGCGGGGACCTACGAGCAGTACTTC	CASSPWGLAGTYEQYF
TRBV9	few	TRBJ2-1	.	TGTGCCAGCACCCCCCGGCCTCGTGACTCCTACAATGAGCAGTTCTTC	CASTPRPRDSYNEQFF
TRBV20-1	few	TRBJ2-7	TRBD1	TGCAGTGCTAGGGACAGGGGTAGCGAGCAGTACTTC	CSARDRGSEQYF
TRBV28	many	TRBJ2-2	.	TGTGCCAGCAGCCAGCTCGGGTCCGGGGAGCTGTTTTTT	CASSQLGSGELFF
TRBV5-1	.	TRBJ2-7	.	TGCGCCAGCGCCATGGGGGGCGAGCAGTACTTC	CASAMGGEQYF
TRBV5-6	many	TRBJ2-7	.	TGTGCCAGCAGCTTCCTCCAGTCCTACGAGCAGTACTTC	CASSFLQSYEQYF
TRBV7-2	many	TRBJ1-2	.	TGTGCCAGCAGCTTGCCCGGGGCAGAACTCTATGGCTACACCTTC	CASSLPGAELYGYTF
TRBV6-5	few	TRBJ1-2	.	TGTGCCAGCAGTTACTCGGCAGGGCGATCTGGCTACACCTTC	CASSYSAGRSGYTF
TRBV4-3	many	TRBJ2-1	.	TGCGCCAGCAGCTACCGACACAGCTCCTACAATGAGCAGTTCTTC	CASSYRHSSYNEQFF
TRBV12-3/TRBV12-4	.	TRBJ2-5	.	TGTGCCAGCAGTTCTCCGACAGAGCCCACAGAGACCCAGTACTTC	CASSSPTEPTETQYF
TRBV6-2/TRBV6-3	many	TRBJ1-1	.	TGTGCCAGCAGTTACTCCCCCTGGCAGGGGAATGAAGCTTTCTTT	CASSYSPWQGNEAFF
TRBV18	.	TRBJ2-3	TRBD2	TGTGCCAGCTCACCACCGAAGCGGGGGGGAGTTCCAGATACGCAGTATTTT	CASSPPKRGGVPDTQYF
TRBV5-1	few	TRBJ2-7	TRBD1	TGCGCCAGCAGCTTGCACGGGGACAGGAGCTCCTACGAGCAGTACTTC	CASSLHGDRSSYEQYF
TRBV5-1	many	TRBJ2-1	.	TGCGCCAGCAGCTTGATACCACAGGGTGATGAGCAGTTCTTC	CASSLIPQGDEQFF
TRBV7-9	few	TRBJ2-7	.	TGTGCCAGCAGCTTAGCTGGTCGGGGCACTTCCTACGAGCAGTACTTC	CASSLAGRGTSYEQYF
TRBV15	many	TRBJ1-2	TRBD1	TGTGCCACCGCCGGGACAGGGACCTATGGCTACACCTTC	CATAGTGTYGYTF
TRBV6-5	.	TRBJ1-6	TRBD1	TGTGCCAGCAGTTACTCGACAGGGCAGAATTCACCCCTCCACTTT	CASSYSTGQNSPLHF
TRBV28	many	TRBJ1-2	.	TGTGCCAGCAGTTACAACTATGGCTACACCTTC	CASSYNYGYTF
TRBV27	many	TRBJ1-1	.	TGTGCCAGCAGTTTAAAGGTGAACACTGAAGCTTTCTTT	CASSLKVNTEAFF
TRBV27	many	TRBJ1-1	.	TGTGCCAGCAGTTTGGGGGGTGGTATGAACACTGAAGCTTTCTTT	CASSLGGGMNTEAFF
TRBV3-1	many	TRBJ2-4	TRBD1	TGTGCCAGCAGCTACAGGGGAGCCAAAAACATTCAGTACTTC	CASSYRGAKNIQYF
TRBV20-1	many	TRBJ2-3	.	TGCAGTGCTAGAGATCTGGGAATGAGCACAGATACGCAGTATTTT	CSARDLGMSTDTQYF
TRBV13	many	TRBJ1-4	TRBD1	TGTGCCAGCAGCTACAGGGGGCGCGGTAATGAAAAACTGTTTTTT	CASSYRGRGNEKLFF
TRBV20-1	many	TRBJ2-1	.	TGCAGTGCTGGGGCTTTCTCCTACAATGAGCAGTTCTTC	CSAGAFSYNEQFF
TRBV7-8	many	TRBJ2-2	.	TGTGCCAGCAGCTTAGCCCCTAGCGCCGGGGAGCTGTTTTTT	CASSLAPSAGELFF
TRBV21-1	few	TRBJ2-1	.	TGTGCCAGCAGCAGGCGCCCCGGGACGCCCTACAATGAGCAGTTCTTC	CASSRRPGTPYNEQFF
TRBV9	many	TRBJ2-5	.	TGTGCCAGCAGCGTAACCCAGGGGCGATGGGAGACCCAGTACTTC	CASSVTQGRWETQYF
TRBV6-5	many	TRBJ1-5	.	TGTGCCAGCAGTTTGACTTACGACAGTAATAGCAATCAGCCCCAGCATTTT	CASSLTYDSNSNQPQHF
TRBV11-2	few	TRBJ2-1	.	TGTGCCAGCAGCCCCGTTTTCCGGACAGCTTACAATGAGCAGTTCTTC	CASSPVFRTAYNEQFF
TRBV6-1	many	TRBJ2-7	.	TGTGCCAGCAGTCCCACCCCAACCTACGAGCAGTACTTC	CASSPTPTYEQYF
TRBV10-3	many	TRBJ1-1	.	TGTGCCGCGACTATCGACACTGAAGCTTTCTTT	CAATIDTEAFF
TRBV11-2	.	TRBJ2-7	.	TGTGCCAGCAGCTTAGAATCCCAGTACGAGCAGTACTTC	CASSLESQYEQYF
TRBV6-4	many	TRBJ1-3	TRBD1	TGTGCCAGCAGCCCTGGGAACTTTGGACAGGGGGCCTCTGGAAACACCATATATTTT	CASSPGNFGQGASGNTIYF
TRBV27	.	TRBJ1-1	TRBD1	TGTGCCAGCAGTATCTACAGGGGAGGTACTGAAGCTTTCTTT	CASSIYRGGTEAFF
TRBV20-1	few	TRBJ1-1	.	TGCAGTGCTATTCGACGGGGCAGGGTGAACACTGAAGCTTTCTTT	CSAIRRGRVNTEAFF
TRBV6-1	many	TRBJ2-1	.	TGTGCCAGCAGTACCACAGGTAGCTCCTACAATGAGCAGTTCTTC	CASSTTGSSYNEQFF
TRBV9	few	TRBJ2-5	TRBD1	TGTGCCAGCAGCGCGACAGGGCAAGAGACCCAGTACTTC	CASSATGQETQYF
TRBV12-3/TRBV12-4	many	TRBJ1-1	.	TGTGCCAGCAGTTTAGCTGGGGGATCCACTGAAGCTTTCTTT	CASSLAGGSTEAFF
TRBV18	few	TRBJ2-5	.	TGTGCCAGCTCACCACTATTGCGTCCCCAAGAGACCCAGTACTTC	CASSPLLRPQETQYF
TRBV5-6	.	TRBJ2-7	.	TGTGCCAGCAGCCCCCCCGGGGAATTGTACGAGCAGTACTTC	CASSPPGELYEQYF
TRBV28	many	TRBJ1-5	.	TGTGCCAGCAGTTGGCAGGTCAATCAGCCCCAGCATTTT	CASSWQVNQPQHF
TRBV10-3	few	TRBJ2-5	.	TGTGCCCATGGGCGGGGAGAGACCCAGTACTTC	CAHGRGETQYF
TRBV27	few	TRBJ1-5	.	TGTGCCAGCAGTGGACCCCAGGTCCATAGCAATCAGCCCCAGCATTTT	CASSGPQVHSNQPQHF
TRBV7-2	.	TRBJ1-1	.	TGTGCCAGCAGCTTAGCATTGAACCGGGTGAACACTGAAGCTTTCTTT	CASSLALNRVNTEAFF
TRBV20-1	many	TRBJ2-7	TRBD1	TGCAGTGCTAGAGACCGGGGACAGGCTACCTACGAGCAGTACTTC	CSARDRGQATYEQYF
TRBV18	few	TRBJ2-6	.	TGTGCCAGCTCTAACAGGAACTCTGGGGCCAACGTCCTGACTTTC	CASSNRNSGANVLTF
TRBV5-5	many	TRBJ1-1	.	TGTGCCAGCAGGCACGCAGGACAGACCTCAAACACTGAAGCTTTCTTT	CASRHAGQTSNTEAFF
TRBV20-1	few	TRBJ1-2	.	TGCAGTGCTAGTCGGGGCTATGGCTACACCTTC	CSASRGYGYTF
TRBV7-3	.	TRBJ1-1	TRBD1	TGTGCCAGCAGCTTAAACCCACCGACAGGGGGCGCGACTGAAGCTTTCTTT	CASSLNPPTGGATEAFF
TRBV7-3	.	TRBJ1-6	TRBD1	TGTGCCAGCAGCTTAAGGGGGGACAGGAATTCACCCCTCCACTTT	CASSLRGDRNSPLHF
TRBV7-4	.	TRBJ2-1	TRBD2	TGTGCCAGCTGCCAACTAGCGGGAGGGCCAGGGGGAAGCTCCTACAATGAGCAGTTCTTC	CASCQLAGGPGGSSYNEQFF
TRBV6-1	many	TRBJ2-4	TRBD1	TGTGCCAGCAGTGTTACACCGGGACAGGGCCACCTAGCCAAAAACATTCAGTACTTC	CASSVTPGQGHLAKNIQYF
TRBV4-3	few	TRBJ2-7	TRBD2	TGCGCCAGCAGCCAAGATCGTTTGCGGGGGGGCTCCAAGCAGTACTTC	CASSQDRLRGGSKQYF